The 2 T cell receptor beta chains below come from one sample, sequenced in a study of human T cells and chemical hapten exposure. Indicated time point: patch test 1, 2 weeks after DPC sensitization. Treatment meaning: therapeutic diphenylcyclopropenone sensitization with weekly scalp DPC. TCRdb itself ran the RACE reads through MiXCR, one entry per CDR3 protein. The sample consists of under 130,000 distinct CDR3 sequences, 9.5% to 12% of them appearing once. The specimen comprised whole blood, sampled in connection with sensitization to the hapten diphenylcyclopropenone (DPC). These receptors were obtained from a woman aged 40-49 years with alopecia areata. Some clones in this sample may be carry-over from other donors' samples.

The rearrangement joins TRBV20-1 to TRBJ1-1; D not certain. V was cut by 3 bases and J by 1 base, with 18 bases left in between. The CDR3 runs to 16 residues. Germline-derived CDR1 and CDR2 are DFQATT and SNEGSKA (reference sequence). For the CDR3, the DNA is TGCAGTGCTAGTCCCGCGGGTGCGCGGGGGAACACTGAAGCTTTCTTT. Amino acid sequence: CSASPAGARGNTEAFF.

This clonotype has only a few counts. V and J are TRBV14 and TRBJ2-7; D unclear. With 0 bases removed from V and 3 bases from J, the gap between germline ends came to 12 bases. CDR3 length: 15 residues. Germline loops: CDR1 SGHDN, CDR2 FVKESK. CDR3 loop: CASSQEGRLSYEQYF. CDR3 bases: TGTGCCAGCAGCCAAGAGGGCAGATTAAGCTACGAGCAGTACTTC.